This T cell receptor beta chain comes out of a study of cytomegalovirus exposure and HLA in healthy donors. This clone was picked up a small number of times. The antigen is unknown. Primers for the PCR totalled 60 Vbeta and 13 Jbeta. TCRdb's table, derived via immunoSEQ multiplex PCR, lists solely in-frame clones and lacks some. The sample yields 87,000 or so clones, approximately 80% seen once. The germline CDR1 and CDR2 sequences are MNHNS and SASEGT. The CDR3 extends over 14 amino acids. The trim removed 6 bases at V and 5 bases at J, leaving 7 bases unmatched. Overall study results and limits: Researchers catalogued over 150 TCR beta chains as cytomegalovirus-associated.

This clonotype was sampled from a woman aged 40 to 49 in good health and CMV-seronegative. The V and J genes are TRBV6-1 and TRBJ1-1; 9 positions agree with TRBD1. The sample taken for sequencing was PBMCs. For the CDR3, the DNA is TGTGCCAGCAGACCGGGACAGGGAGGGACTGAAGCTTTCTTT. Its protein is CASRPGQGGTEAFF.